This entry describes one T cell receptor beta chain. This sample was included in a study of T cells expressing NK-cell markers. Study in general: Seven sequenced donors out of eight were HCMV-seropositive, one seronegative.

The CDR3 spans 17 residues. The germline CDR1 and CDR2 sequences are PRHDT and FYEKMQ (reference sequence). Following a re-call of the 5' RACE reads, TCRdb has one entry per CDR3 protein and lacks DNA. The sample includes 400,000 or so distinct CDR3 sequences. The sequencing input was blood T cells: a sorted CD56 or NKG2C T cell subset, CD4+ or CD8+ T cells, or bulk PBMC T cells (not recorded which). The V gene is TRBV13, the J gene TRBJ2-1; lacking DNA, the TRBD2 call made by TCRdb goes unchecked. The source is a woman in her fifties or sixties in good health. CDR3 region: CASSSYLAGGPRNEQFF.